A selection of T cell receptor beta chains follows, all from one sample in a study of Ad26.COV2.S vaccination and SARS-CoV-2 variants. TCRdb's copy holds only in-frame clones and misses some; the assay was immunoSEQ multiplex PCR. This table has approximately 450,000 clones, about 93% appearing once. The sample in question was peripheral blood, obtained in a trial of Ad26.COV2.S vaccine versus placebo. The receptors were gathered from a person aged 18 to 59 who received the Ad26.COV2.S COVID-19 vaccine or a placebo. Each CDR3 is given with its conserved first and last residue. Fields, in order: J gene, D gene, clone size, V gene, CDR3 protein, CDR3 DNA. The D gene is left open where the match is weak. Where a row states a size, it is once, few, many or the class of an expanded clone; other rows omit it.

TRBJ2-7 . . TRBV6-5 CASSYSSVEGSYEQYF TGTGCCAGCAGTTACTCGAGTGTCGAGGGTTCCTACGAGCAGTACTTC
TRBJ1-2 TRBD1 . TRBV28 CASLGQYYGYTF TGTGCCAGTCTGGGACAGTACTATGGCTACACCTTC
TRBJ2-2 . . TRBV7-8 CASSFEELFF TGTGCCAGCAGCTTCGAGGAGCTGTTTTTT
TRBJ2-5 TRBD1 . TRBV9 CASSAGDRGRKTQYF TGTGCCAGCAGCGCCGGGGACAGGGGGCGAAAGACCCAGTACTTC
TRBJ1-6 . . TRBV12-3/TRBV12-4 CASSFSNSPLHF TGTGCCAGCAGCTTTTCTAATTCACCCCTCCACTTT
TRBJ2-1 TRBD2 . TRBV29-1 CSVRGLAGGRDLSEQFF TGCAGCGTCCGGGGACTAGCGGGAGGCCGCGACCTTAGTGAGCAGTTCTTC
TRBJ2-7 . . TRBV6-2/TRBV6-3 CASSQPRPTTYEQYF TGTGCCAGCAGTCAACCCCGTCCGACGACCTACGAGCAGTACTTC
TRBJ1-1 . . TRBV7-8 CASSSATAWAEAFF TGTGCCAGCAGCTCCGCTACCGCCTGGGCTGAAGCTTTCTTT
TRBJ1-5 . . TRBV19 CASSTGQYNQPQHF TGTGCCAGTAGTACAGGACAGTACAATCAGCCCCAGCATTTT
TRBJ2-2 . . TRBV6-5 CASSYAGTSTGELFF TGTGCCAGCAGTTACGCCGGGACCAGCACCGGGGAGCTGTTTTTT
TRBJ2-7 TRBD1 . TRBV3-1/TRBV3-2 CASSQDGTGANYEQYF TGTGCCAGCAGCCAAGATGGGACAGGAGCCAACTACGAGCAGTACTTC
TRBJ2-4 . . TRBV19 CASSQGRDPAKNIQYF TGTGCCAGTAGCCAGGGGAGGGACCCAGCCAAAAACATTCAGTACTTC
TRBJ2-3 . . TRBV19 CASSPDNTDTQYF TGTGCCAGTAGTCCGGACAACACAGATACGCAGTATTTT
TRBJ2-3 . . TRBV20-1 CSASGGGPTDTQYF TGCAGTGCTAGTGGCGGGGGCCCTACAGATACGCAGTATTTT
TRBJ2-7 . few TRBV7-2 CASSLLRVSEQYF TGTGCCAGCAGCTTGCTCAGGGTATCCGAGCAGTACTTC
TRBJ2-2 . . TRBV6-5 CAAGRNTGELFF TGTGCCGCGGGGAGAAACACCGGGGAGCTGTTTTTT
TRBJ2-5 TRBD2 . TRBV4-1 CASSQEGLPGLAGGQETQYF TGCGCCAGCAGCCAAGAGGGTCTTCCGGGACTAGCGGGAGGTCAGGAGACCCAGTACTTC
TRBJ2-2 . . TRBV14 CASSLRVGITGELFF TGTGCCAGCAGCCTCAGGGTAGGGATCACCGGGGAGCTGTTTTTT
TRBJ1-2 TRBD1 once TRBV6-5 CASASPGQVHYGYTF TGTGCCAGCGCATCCCCGGGACAGGTCCACTATGGCTACACCTTC
TRBJ1-4 . . TRBV27 CASSKGTANNEKLFF TGTGCCAGCAGTAAGGGGACTGCTAATAATGAAAAACTGTTTTTT
TRBJ1-5 . . TRBV10-3 CAIRGQEEQPQHF TGTGCCATCAGGGGGCAGGAGGAGCAGCCCCAGCATTTT
TRBJ1-3 . . TRBV18 CASSPGATGNTIYF TGTGCCAGCTCACCAGGTGCGACTGGAAACACCATATATTTT
TRBJ1-3 . . TRBV9 CASSPGQIFGNTIYF TGTGCCAGCAGCCCGGGACAAATCTTTGGAAACACCATATATTTT
TRBJ2-5 TRBD2 . TRBV6-2/TRBV6-3 CASSLAGSQETQYF TGTGCCAGCAGTTTAGCGGGTTCCCAAGAGACCCAGTACTTC
TRBJ1-1 . . TRBV20-1 CSARSNTEAFF TGCAGTGCTAGGTCCAACACTGAAGCTTTCTTT
TRBJ1-1 . once TRBV7-3 CASSPRGPEGAFF TGTGCCAGCAGCCCTCGGGGACCAGAAGGAGCTTTCTTT
TRBJ2-1 TRBD2 . TRBV27 CASSHLTEREREFF TGTGCCAGCAGCCACTTAACAGAGCGGGAGAGGGAGTTCTTC
TRBJ2-5 TRBD2 . TRBV11-2 CASSPRGTSEETQYF TGTGCCAGCAGCCCTAGGGGGACTAGCGAAGAGACCCAGTACTTC
TRBJ2-2 . . TRBV5-6 CASSLTGTNTGELFF TGTGCCAGCAGCTTGACCGGAACGAACACCGGGGAGCTGTTTTTT
TRBJ2-7 TRBD2 . TRBV6-6 CASSHAGTNPYEQYF TGTGCCAGCAGCCATGCCGGGACTAACCCCTACGAGCAGTACTTC
TRBJ1-2 . once TRBV6-1 CASSDRGDYGYTF TGTGCCAGCAGTGACAGGGGAGACTATGGCTACACCTTC
TRBJ2-7 TRBD2 . TRBV29-1 CSVEDRTSGGGEQYF TGCAGCGTTGAAGACCGGACTAGCGGAGGTGGGGAGCAGTACTTC
TRBJ2-1 TRBD2 once TRBV5-1 CASSLAGGVAGPYNEQFF TGCGCCAGCAGCTTGGCCGGTGGTGTAGCGGGGCCCTACAATGAGCAGTTCTTC
TRBJ1-1 . once TRBV15 CATSKNRGWVTEAFF TGTGCCACCAGCAAGAACCGGGGGTGGGTCACTGAAGCTTTCTTT
TRBJ2-7 TRBD2 . TRBV7-9 CASSRTSAYEQYF TGTGCCAGCAGCAGGACTAGCGCCTACGAGCAGTACTTC
TRBJ2-1 . . TRBV25-1 CASSEVDEQFF TGTGCCAGCAGTGAAGTCGATGAGCAGTTCTTC
TRBJ2-2 . . TRBV2 CASSRWQGRTGELFF TGTGCCAGCAGTCGATGGCAGGGTCGCACCGGGGAGCTGTTTTTT
TRBJ2-2 . . TRBV7-9 CASSENTGELFF TGTGCCAGCAGCGAGAACACCGGGGAGCTGTTTTTT
TRBJ1-1 . . TRBV30 CAWSVRGIGTEAFF TGTGCCTGGAGTGTACGGGGTATTGGGACTGAAGCTTTCTTT
TRBJ1-5 . few TRBV6-2/TRBV6-3 CASSYTAMSNQPQHF TGTGCCAGCAGTTACACAGCAATGAGCAATCAGCCCCAGCATTTT
TRBJ2-1 TRBD2 once TRBV28 CASSLAGTSGIYEQFF TGTGCCAGCAGTTTAGCCGGGACTAGCGGGATCTATGAGCAGTTCTTC
TRBJ2-7 . . TRBV6-5 CASSYTVGFTYEQYF TGTGCCAGCAGTTATACCGTTGGCTTTACCTACGAGCAGTACTTC
TRBJ2-1 . . TRBV30 CAWSVRGDEQFF TGTGCCTGGAGTGTCCGAGGAGATGAGCAGTTCTTC
TRBJ2-1 . . TRBV2 CASSALEPAYNEQFF TGTGCCAGCAGTGCACTAGAGCCAGCCTACAATGAGCAGTTCTTC
TRBJ1-1 . . TRBV10-1 CASSDLGSVEAFF TGCGCCAGCAGTGATTTAGGGTCCGTTGAAGCTTTCTTT